A single sample gave rise to the 4 T cell receptor beta chains below, sequenced in a study of T-cell memory formation after mild COVID-19. TCRdb processed the 5' RACE reads anew with MiXCR; each CDR3 protein has one entry. This table has hundreds of thousands of distinct CDR3 sequences, around 14% appearing once. Sequencing input: PBMCs or a T cell subset sorted from them (not recorded which). These receptors all stem from a man between 18 and 35 years old who had mild COVID-19 (a few samples of this study predate the infection). Cell type and time point are not known.

This clonotype was seen repeatedly, ten times or more. The chain links TRBV5-6 to TRBJ2-3; TRBD2 aligns across 10 bases. The trim removed 5 bases at V and 4 bases at J, leaving 10 bases unmatched. Per the germline V gene, CDR1 is SGHDT and CDR2 is YYEEEE. This CDR3 is 16 amino acids long. CDR3 amino acids: CASSPLAGASPDTQYF. In DNA, the CDR3 is TGTGCCAGCAGTCCGCTAGCGGGGGCATCTCCAGATACGCAGTATTTT.

This clonotype was detected a few times. The chain's CDR3 is CASSKLAGLSYEQYV. In DNA form, the CDR3 reads TGTGCCAGCAGCAAACTGGCGGGGCTCTCCTACGAGCAGTACGTC. This chain links TRBV7-2 with TRBJ2-7; D perhaps matches TRBD2 (6 bases). CDR1 and CDR2 (germline): SGHTA, FQGNSA. Between the trimmed V and J ends, which lost 5 bases and 0 bases, there was a span of 14 bases. CDR3 size: 15 residues.

The table lists this clonotype with a few counts. This chain uses TRBV7-9 with TRBJ2-5, with D hard to call. Germline-derived CDR1 and CDR2 are SEHNR and FQNEAQ (reference sequence). The CDR3 has 15 residues. Between the trimmed V and J ends, which lost 6 bases and 1 base, there was a span of 15 bases. CDR3 coding DNA: TGTGCCAGCAGTCCCTTCGTAGGCCTCCAAGAGACCCAGTACTTC. Encoded protein: CASSPFVGLQETQYF.

This clonotype showed up just a few times. This chain links TRBV29-1 with TRBJ2-7; possibly TRBD1 for D (5 bases). V dropped 4 bases and J dropped 3 bases, with 7 bases sitting between them. CDR3 length: 11 amino acids. Germline V lookup: CDR1 SQVTM, CDR2 ANQGSEA. The CDR3 protein is CSVGTGYEQYF. The CDR3 coding sequence is TGCAGCGTTGGTACAGGCTACGAGCAGTACTTC.